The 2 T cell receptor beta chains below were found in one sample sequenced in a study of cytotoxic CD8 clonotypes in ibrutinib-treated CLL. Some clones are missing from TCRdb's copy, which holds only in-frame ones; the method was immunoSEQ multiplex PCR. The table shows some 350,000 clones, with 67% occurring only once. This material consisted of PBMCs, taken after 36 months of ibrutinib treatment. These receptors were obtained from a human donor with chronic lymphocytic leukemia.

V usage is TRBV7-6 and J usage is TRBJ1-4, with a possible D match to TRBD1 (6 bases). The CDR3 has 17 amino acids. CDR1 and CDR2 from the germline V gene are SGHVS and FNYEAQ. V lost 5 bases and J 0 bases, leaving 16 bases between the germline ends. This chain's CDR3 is CASSRYRVTTTNEKLFF. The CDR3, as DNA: TGTGCCAGCAGCCGATACAGGGTTACGACAACTAATGAAAAACTGTTTTTT.

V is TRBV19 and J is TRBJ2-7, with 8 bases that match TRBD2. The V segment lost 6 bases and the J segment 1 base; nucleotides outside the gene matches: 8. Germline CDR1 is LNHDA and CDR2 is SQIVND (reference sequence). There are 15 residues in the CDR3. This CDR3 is CASRQRAGASYEQYF. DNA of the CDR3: TGTGCCAGTAGACAACGAGCGGGAGCTTCCTACGAGCAGTACTTC.